Listed here is a single TCR beta chain. Its target antigen remains unknown. Per-nucleotide qualities are absent, and no much larger clonotype sits a single base away. V is cut back by 2 bases and J by 10 bases, with 13 bases in the junction unmatched. Measured from the cysteine to the phenylalanine, the CDR3 is 16 residues long. Just the 48-base CDR3 DNA is kept, in frame starting at base 1. Looking up the germline V gene yields CDR1 SGHAT and CDR2 FQNNGV. TCRbeta CDR3 regions were amplified from genomic DNA by means of the immunoSEQ Assay, a bias-controlled multiplex PCR. Under the source paper's analysis protocol: The number of nucleated cells in each sample was estimated from the amplification of reference gene primers within the assay. Sequence reads were collapsed and filtered to measure the absolute abundance of every unique TCRbeta CDR3 rearrangement. Productive Simpson clonality was computed per sample as the square root of Simpson's diversity index over productive rearrangements. TCRdb stores this immuneACCESS table with in-frame sequences only. Part of the clones is absent; in the studies checked, under half of the shortfall reflects unresolved V genes, and no reason is known for the rest. V and J calls plus clone size are reproduced from that table; the DNA served to infer D and trimming. This sample has 250,000 to 300,000 clones in its table, and approximately 91% of those were observed once. The ten top clones hold about 11% of the sample.

This sample is drawn from a study of blood T cell repertoires in COVID-19 (dated by TCRdb to the early 2020s). Study-wide context: Collaborator samples came from the United States, Italy and Spain and covered acute and convalescent phases of COVID-19. The samples were drawn from the first 160 participants of the ongoing ImmuneRACE study and from roughly 1,300 subjects provided by 6 global collaborators. The dataset comprised deeply sampled blood TCRbeta repertoires from subjects exposed to, actively infected with, or recovered from COVID-19. The material from the prospective study consisted of cDNA or gDNA derived from T cells, B-cell-depleted T cells, or PBMCs. The repertoires were made available in a free public database intended to serve as a resource for research on the immune response to SARS-CoV-2. A de-identified subject ID, COVID-19 status, age in years and sex were almost always included in the sample metadata. HLA class I and class II types, where available, came from metadata supplied by the sample provider rather than from assay-based typing. Summary of the overall study and its limitations: The quantity of clinical and demographic metadata differed by source and by participant and was supplied without curation.

One collaborating source in Seattle enrolled patients while the patients were actively infected and followed the patients over time throughout the course of disease. Each collaborating institution followed its own protocols to collect whole blood in K2EDTA tubes. For TCRbeta analysis, collaborators shipped samples as frozen whole blood, isolated PBMCs, or DNA extracted from either of those sample types. The specimen was peripheral blood. The clonotype was recovered from a woman aged 25 to 45 with COVID-19, enrolled during active disease. The V and J segments used are TRBV11-2 and TRBJ2-3, and 9 junctional nucleotides match TRBD2. The CDR3 protein: CASSLMASGTRIPQYF. The DNA is TGTGCCAGCAGCTTAATGGCTAGCGGGACCCGAATTCCGCAGTATTTT. With all but the CDR3 taken from the reference TRBV11-2 and TRBJ2-3 genes, the full variable domain is: EAGVAQSPRYKIIEKRQSVAFWCNPISGHATLYWYQQILGQGPKLLIQFQNNGVVDDSQLPKDRFSAERLKGVDSTLKIQPAKLEDSAVYLCASSLMASGTRIPQYFGPGTRLTVL.